The 6 T cell receptor beta chains in this list originate from one sample, sequenced in a study of Tregs in tolerant kidney transplant recipients. Recipients received nonmyeloablative bone marrow transplants from related graft donors, with transient mixed chimerism. Profiled with immunoSEQ multiplex PCR; TCRdb holds only in-frame clones, not every one. In all, the sample yields 11,000 to 15,000 clones. Sequences were derived from CD8+ T cells from blood (PBMCs), sampled 6 months after the transplant. The receptors derive from a human patient who received a combined kidney and bone marrow transplant. Some T cells may be transferred from the graft donor.

Concerning this clone itself: The CDR3 goes on 3 residues after the read ends, and that part is filled in from the germline J gene. The chain is built from TRBV19 and TRBJ1-1; 7 bases agree with TRBD1. V shed 7 bases and J 4 bases; nucleotides not matched to a gene: 9. This CDR3 region has 14 residues. Germline assignment: CDR1 LNHDA and CDR2 SQIVND (reference sequence). Incomplete CDR3 DNA: TGTGCCAGTACTTTCGAGCAGGGGGGCACTGAA. Amino acid sequence: CASTFEQGGTE. The entire CDR3 protein is CASTFEQGGTEAFF.

For this clone: The CDR3 end lies 3 residues beyond the end of the read and is filled in from the germline J gene. This sequence joins TRBV7-9 and TRBJ2-1, with D unclear. The CDR3 is 14 amino acids. V dropped 4 bases and J dropped 6 bases, with 13 bases sitting between them. The germline V gene has CDR1 SEHNR and CDR2 FQNEAQ (reference sequence). The CDR3 spells CASSSYSPGNEQFF. The DNA read from the CDR3 is TGTGCCAGCAGCTCCTATAGTCCGGGCAATGAG.

A word on this clone: The sequenced fragment ends 3 residues before the CDR3 boundary, so the rest is inferred from the germline J gene. The J gene is TRBJ2-7, the V gene TRBV11-2, with D possibly matching TRBD1 (5 bases). CDR1 and CDR2 (germline): SGHAT, FQNNGV. V lost 2 bases to trimming and J lost 6 bases, with 11 bases between them. The CDR3 runs 13 residues. The CDR3 region is CASSLWGGGEQYF. CDR3 DNA, as far as it was read: TGTGCCAGCAGCTTATGGGGCGGCGGCGAG.

Concerning this clone: The sequenced fragment ends 3 residues before the CDR3 boundary, so the rest is inferred from the germline J gene. The chain couples TRBV7-6 to TRBJ2-1, with TRBD2 identical over 10 bases. The V segment lost 4 bases and the J segment 5 bases; nucleotides outside the gene matches: 5. From germline, CDR1 is SGHVS and CDR2 FNYEAQ. The CDR3 is made up of 15 amino acids. CDR3 residues: CASSWTSGGDNEQFF. The CDR3 DNA, read in part, is TGTGCCAGCAGCTGGACTAGCGGAGGGGACAATGAG.

Regarding this clone: The read gets to within 3 residues of the CDR3 end, and the germline J gene fills in the rest. The chain employs TRBV7-2 and TRBJ2-5, with 11 bases identical to TRBD2. The length of the CDR3 is 15 residues. V lost 6 bases and J lost 5; bases outside the gene matches: 8. Germline CDR1 is SGHTA and CDR2 is FQGNSA. CDR3 DNA, as far as it was read: TGTGCCAGCAGACCGACTAGCGGGGTAGGGGAGACC. Translation: CASRPTSGVGET. The complete CDR3 reads CASRPTSGVGETQYF.

The CDR3 sequence is CASSRLTGAPGNNEQFF. CDR3 DNA, as far as it was read: TGTGCCAGCAGCCGACTTACAGGGGCGCCGGGGAACAATGAG. The chain couples TRBV7-8 to TRBJ2-1; TRBD1 matches at 7 bases. The read ends 3 residues early relative to the CDR3; the germline J gene fills the gap. CDR3 length: 17 residues. Germline trimming cut 5 bases from V and 5 bases from J; bases unmatched to any gene: 15. In germline, CDR1 is SGHVS, CDR2 FQNEAQ. The full variable domain, rest sourced from reference TRBV7-8 and TRBJ2-1, is GAGVSQSPRYKVAKRGQDVALRCDPISGHVSLFWYQQALGQGPEFLTYFQNEAQLDKSGLPSDRFFAERPEGSVSTLKIQRTQQEDSAVYLCASSRLTGAPGNNEQFFGPGTRLTVL.